The 11 T cell receptor beta chains below all came from one sample that was sequenced in a study of CD8 T cells in Susac syndrome. Reverse transcription of roughly 0.5 to 1 ug RNA was carried out with random hexamers. TCRdb analysed the immunoSEQ multiplex PCR reads with MiXCR anew, one entry per CDR3 protein. Of about 150,000 distinct CDR3 sequences in the sample, about 94% were seen once. Material: CD8+ T cells from PBMCs. The receptors were sampled from a human donor with multiple sclerosis.

The rearrangement links TRBV20-1 to TRBJ2-1; perhaps TRBD1 as D (5 bases). CDR1 is DFQATT, CDR2 SNEGSKA, per germline (reference sequence). V lost 0 bases and J lost 8, with 17 bases in between. This CDR3 region has 15 residues. The CDR3 DNA sequence: TGCAGTGCTAGAGATCTTGTGGGGCCAAGCGATGAGCAGTTCTTC. Protein product: CSARDLVGPSDEQFF.

The chain is built from TRBV29-1 and TRBJ1-1; D gene unclear. In germline, CDR1 is SQVTM, CDR2 ANQGSEA. The CDR3 length is 11 residues. V gave up 1 base and J gave up 10 bases, with 10 bases separating them. CDR3 nucleotides: TGCAGCGTTGAAGGCAGGTTTGGAGCTTTCTTT. Translating gives CSVEGRFGAFF.

V usage is TRBV29-1 and J usage is TRBJ1-2, with D unclear. This CDR3 has 11 residues. The V and J ends lost 3 bases and 8 bases respectively, with 10 bases between them. Germline-derived CDR1 and CDR2 are SQVTM and ANQGSEA. The CDR3 DNA follows: TGCAGCGTTGAGGAGGGATGGGGCTACACCTTC. Amino acids: CSVEEGWGYTF.

This chain uses TRBV13 with TRBJ2-1, with TRBD1 identical over 11 bases. The trim removed 8 bases at V and 4 bases at J, leaving 10 bases unmatched. From germline, CDR1 is PRHDT and CDR2 FYEKMQ (reference sequence). The CDR3 is made up of 16 amino acids. The CDR3 region is CASEGSDRGLYNEQFF. CDR3 DNA: TGTGCCAGCGAAGGATCGGACAGGGGGCTATACAATGAGCAGTTCTTC.

V usage is TRBV20-1 and J usage is TRBJ2-2; D may be TRBD2 (5 bases). CDR3 length: 12 amino acids. Germline V gene sequence: CDR1 DFQATT, CDR2 SNEGSKA (reference sequence). V lost 6 bases to trimming and J lost 7 bases, with 12 bases between them. As DNA, the CDR3 is TGCAGTGCCCCAGGAGGTAACGGGGAGCTGTTTTTT. Protein sequence: CSAPGGNGELFF.

The chain joins TRBV6-2 or TRBV6-3 to TRBJ2-7; 7 bases align to TRBD1. In germline, CDR1 is MNHEY, CDR2 SVGEGT. This CDR3 has 16 amino acids. V lost 6 bases, J lost 0 bases, and 11 bases stayed unmatched. The CDR3 sequence: CASSPGGQRSSYEQYF. CDR3 nucleotide sequence: TGTGCCAGCAGCCCAGGGGGACAGAGGAGCTCCTACGAGCAGTACTTC.

This chain connects TRBV5-6 to TRBJ2-5; D gene uncertain. The V end was cut by 0 bases, the J end by 0 bases, with 6 bases between. CDR3 length: 14 amino acids. Germline loops: CDR1 SGHDT, CDR2 YYEEEE. The CDR3 DNA sequence: TGTGCCAGCAGCTTGGGGGCTTACCAAGAGACCCAGTACTTC. It yields the protein CASSLGAYQETQYF.

CDR3 loop: CASRSTSGPGELFF. CDR3 in DNA: TGCGCCAGCAGGTCGACTAGCGGGCCCGGGGAGCTGTTTTTT. V is TRBV4-1 and J is TRBJ2-2, with TRBD2 identical over 10 bases. V gave up 6 bases and J gave up 6 bases; unmatched junction bases: 4. The CDR3 spans 14 residues. Germline loops: CDR1 MGHRA, CDR2 YSYEKL.

The chain couples TRBV29-1 to TRBJ2-3, with a tentative D call TRBD2 (6 bases). V shed 1 base and J shed 6 bases, with 23 bases lying between them. This CDR3 is built from 17 residues. From germline, CDR1 is SQVTM and CDR2 ANQGSEA. DNA of the CDR3: TGCAGCGTTGAAGGGACTCGGGACTCCCGAGGACGGGATACGCAGTATTTT. This encodes CSVEGTRDSRGRDTQYF.

The chain couples TRBV9 to TRBJ2-7, with 11 bases aligning to TRBD1. V lost 3 bases to trimming and J lost 5 bases; unmatched junction nucleotides: 1. Germline-derived CDR1 and CDR2 are SGDLS and YYNGEE. There are 13 residues in the CDR3. In nucleotides, the CDR3 is TGTGCCAGCAGCGCGGGACAGGGGGACGAGCAGTACTTC. It translates to CASSAGQGDEQYF.

The J gene is TRBJ1-2, the V gene TRBV2; D gene ambiguous. Germline V gives CDR1 SNHLY, CDR2 FYNNEI. The CDR3 is 10 amino acids. Trimming took 6 bases from V and 9 from J, leaving 8 bases between them. As DNA, the CDR3 is TGTGCCAGCAGGGGCTTCAGCTACACCTTC. Protein: CASRGFSYTF. Filled out from reference TRBV2 and TRBJ1-2, the complete variable domain reads EPEVTQTPSHQVTQMGQEVILRCVPISNHLYFYWYRQILGQKVEFLVSFYNNEISEKSEIFDDQFSVERPDGSNFTLKIRSTKLEDSAMYFCASRGFSYTFGSGTRLTVV.